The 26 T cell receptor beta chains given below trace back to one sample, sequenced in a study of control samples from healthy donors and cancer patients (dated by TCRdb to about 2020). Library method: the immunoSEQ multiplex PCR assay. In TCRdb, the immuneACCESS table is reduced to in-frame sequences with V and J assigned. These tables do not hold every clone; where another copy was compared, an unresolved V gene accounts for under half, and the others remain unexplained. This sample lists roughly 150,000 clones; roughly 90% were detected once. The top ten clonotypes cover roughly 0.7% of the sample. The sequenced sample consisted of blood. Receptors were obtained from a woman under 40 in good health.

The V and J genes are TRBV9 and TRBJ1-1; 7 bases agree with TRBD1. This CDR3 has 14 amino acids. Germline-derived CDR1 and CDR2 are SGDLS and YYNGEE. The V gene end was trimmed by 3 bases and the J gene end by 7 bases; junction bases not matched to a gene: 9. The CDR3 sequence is CASSGPRGAGEAFF. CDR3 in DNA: TGTGCCAGCAGCGGCCCCAGGGGGGCAGGTGAAGCTTTCTTT.

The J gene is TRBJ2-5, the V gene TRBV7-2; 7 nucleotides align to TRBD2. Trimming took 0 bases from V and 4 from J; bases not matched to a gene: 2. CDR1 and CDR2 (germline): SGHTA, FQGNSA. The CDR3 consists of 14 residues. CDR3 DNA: TGTGCCAGCAGCTTAGCGGGAGGGCGAGAGACCCAGTACTTC. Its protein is CASSLAGGRETQYF.

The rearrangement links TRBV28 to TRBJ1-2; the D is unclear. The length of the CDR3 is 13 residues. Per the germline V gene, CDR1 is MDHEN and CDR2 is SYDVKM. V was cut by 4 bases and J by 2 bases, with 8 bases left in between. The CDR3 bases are TGTGCCAGCAGTTCTGGGCGAAACTATGGCTACACCTTC. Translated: CASSSGRNYGYTF.

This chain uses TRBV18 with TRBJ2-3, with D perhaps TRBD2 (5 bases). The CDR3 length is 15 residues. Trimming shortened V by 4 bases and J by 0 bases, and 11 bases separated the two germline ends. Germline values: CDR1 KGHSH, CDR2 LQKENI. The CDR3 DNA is TGTGCCAGCTCACAAGGACTGTTCAGCACAGATACGCAGTATTTT. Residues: CASSQGLFSTDTQYF. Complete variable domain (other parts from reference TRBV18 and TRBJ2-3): NAGVMQNPRHLVRRRGQEARLRCSPMKGHSHVYWYRQLPEEGLKFMVYLQKENIIDESGMPKERFSAEFPKEGPSILRIQQVVRGDSAAYFCASSQGLFSTDTQYFGPGTRLTVL.

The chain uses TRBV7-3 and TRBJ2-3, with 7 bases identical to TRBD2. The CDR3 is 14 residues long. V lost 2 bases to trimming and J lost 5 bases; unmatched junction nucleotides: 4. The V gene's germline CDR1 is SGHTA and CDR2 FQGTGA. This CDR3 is CASSLAGAEDTQYF. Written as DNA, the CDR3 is TGTGCCAGCAGCTTAGCGGGAGCGGAAGATACGCAGTATTTT.

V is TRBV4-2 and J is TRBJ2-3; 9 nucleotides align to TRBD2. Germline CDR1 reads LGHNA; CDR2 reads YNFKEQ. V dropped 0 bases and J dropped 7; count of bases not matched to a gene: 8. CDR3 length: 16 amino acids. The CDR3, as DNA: TGTGCCAGCAGCCAAGAACTAGCGGGCCTGGCATATACGCAGTATTTT. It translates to CASSQELAGLAYTQYF.

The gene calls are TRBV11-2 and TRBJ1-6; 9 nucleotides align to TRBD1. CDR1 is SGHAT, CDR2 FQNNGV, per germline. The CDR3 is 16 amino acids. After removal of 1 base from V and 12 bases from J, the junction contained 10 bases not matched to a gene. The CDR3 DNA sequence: TGTGCCAGCAGCTTAGCTCCAACAGGGGGCGGTCTACCCCTCCACTTT. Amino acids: CASSLAPTGGGLPLHF.

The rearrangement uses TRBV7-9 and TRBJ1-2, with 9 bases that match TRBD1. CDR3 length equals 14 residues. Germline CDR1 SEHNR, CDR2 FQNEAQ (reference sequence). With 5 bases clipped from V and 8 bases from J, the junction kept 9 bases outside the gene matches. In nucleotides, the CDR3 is TGTGCCAGCAGCCCGGACAGGGGAGTAGGGGGCTACACCTTC. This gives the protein CASSPDRGVGGYTF.

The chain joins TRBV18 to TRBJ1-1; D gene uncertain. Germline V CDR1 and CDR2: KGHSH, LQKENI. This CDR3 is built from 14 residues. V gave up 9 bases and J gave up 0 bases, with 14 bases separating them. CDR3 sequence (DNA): TGTGCCAGTTCCTCCGCCCAGGTGAACACTGAAGCTTTCTTT. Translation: CASSSAQVNTEAFF.

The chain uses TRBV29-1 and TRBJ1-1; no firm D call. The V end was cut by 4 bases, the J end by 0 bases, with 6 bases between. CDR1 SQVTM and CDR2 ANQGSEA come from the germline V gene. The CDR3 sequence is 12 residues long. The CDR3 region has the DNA TGCAGCGTTGTCCCCTTGAACACTGAAGCTTTCTTT. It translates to CSVVPLNTEAFF.

The CDR3 protein is CASSLTPGQGSYEQYF. For the CDR3, the DNA is TGTGCCAGCTCACTTACACCGGGACAGGGTTCCTACGAGCAGTACTTC. This chain links TRBV18 with TRBJ2-7; TRBD1 matches at 9 bases. In germline, CDR1 is KGHSH, CDR2 LQKENI. There are 16 residues in the CDR3. Trimming at V came to 4 bases and at J to 1 base, leaving 8 bases not matched to a gene.

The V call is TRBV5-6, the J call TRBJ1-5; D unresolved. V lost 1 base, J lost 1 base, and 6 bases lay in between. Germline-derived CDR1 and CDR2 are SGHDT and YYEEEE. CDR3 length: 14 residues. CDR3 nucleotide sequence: TGTGCCAGCAGCTTGACAGTCAGCAATCAGCCCCAGCATTTT. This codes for CASSLTVSNQPQHF.

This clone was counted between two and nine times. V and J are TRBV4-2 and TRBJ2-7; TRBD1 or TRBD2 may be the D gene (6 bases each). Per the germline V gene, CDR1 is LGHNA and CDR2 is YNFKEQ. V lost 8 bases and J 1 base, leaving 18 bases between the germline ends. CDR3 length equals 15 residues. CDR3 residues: CASQLSGAFSYEQYF. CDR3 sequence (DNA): TGTGCCAGCCAACTCTCGGGGGCTTTTTCCTACGAGCAGTACTTC.

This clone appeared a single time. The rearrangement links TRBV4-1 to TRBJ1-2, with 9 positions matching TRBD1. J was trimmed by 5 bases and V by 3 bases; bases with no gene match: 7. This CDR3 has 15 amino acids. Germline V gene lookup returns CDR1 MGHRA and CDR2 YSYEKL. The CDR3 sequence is CASSQGTGSQYGYTF. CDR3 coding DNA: TGCGCCAGCAGCCAGGGGACAGGGAGCCAATATGGCTACACCTTC.

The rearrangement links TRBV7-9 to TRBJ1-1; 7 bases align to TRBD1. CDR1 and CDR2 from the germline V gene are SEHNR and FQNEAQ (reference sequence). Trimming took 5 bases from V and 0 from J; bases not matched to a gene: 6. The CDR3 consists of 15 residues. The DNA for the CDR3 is TGTGCCAGCAGCCCCTCGGGGACAGTGAACACTGAAGCTTTCTTT. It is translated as CASSPSGTVNTEAFF. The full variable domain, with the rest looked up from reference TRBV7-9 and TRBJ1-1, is DTGVSQNPRHKITKRGQNVTFRCDPISEHNRLYWYRQTLGQGPEFLTYFQNEAQLEKSRLLSDRFSAERPKGSFSTLEIQRTEQGDSAMYLCASSPSGTVNTEAFFGQGTRLTVV.

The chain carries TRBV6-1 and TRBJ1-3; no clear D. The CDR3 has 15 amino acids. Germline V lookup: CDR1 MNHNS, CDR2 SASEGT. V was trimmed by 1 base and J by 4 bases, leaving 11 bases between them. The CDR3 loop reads CASSEGTRNGNTIYF. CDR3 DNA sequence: TGTGCCAGCAGTGAAGGGACCAGAAACGGAAACACCATATATTTT.

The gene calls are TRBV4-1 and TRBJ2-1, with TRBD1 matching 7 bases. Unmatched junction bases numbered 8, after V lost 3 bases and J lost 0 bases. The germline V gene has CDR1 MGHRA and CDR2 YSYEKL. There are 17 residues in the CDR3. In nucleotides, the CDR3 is TGCGCCAGCAGCCACGAATCTGGGACAGTCTCCTACAATGAGCAGTTCTTC. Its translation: CASSHESGTVSYNEQFF.

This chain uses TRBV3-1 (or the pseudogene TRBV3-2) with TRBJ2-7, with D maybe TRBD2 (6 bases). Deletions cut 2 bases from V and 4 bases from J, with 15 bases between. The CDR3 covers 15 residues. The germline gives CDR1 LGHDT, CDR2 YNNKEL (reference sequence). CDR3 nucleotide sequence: TGTGCCAGCAGCCAATTTGGTAGCGGAGTTTACGAGCAGTACTTC. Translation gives CASSQFGSGVYEQYF.

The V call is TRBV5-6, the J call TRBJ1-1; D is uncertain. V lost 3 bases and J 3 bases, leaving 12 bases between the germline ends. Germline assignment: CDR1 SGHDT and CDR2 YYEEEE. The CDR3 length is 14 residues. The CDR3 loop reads CASSSLRGYTEAFF. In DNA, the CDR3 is TGTGCCAGCAGCTCCCTGCGAGGATACACTGAAGCTTTCTTT.

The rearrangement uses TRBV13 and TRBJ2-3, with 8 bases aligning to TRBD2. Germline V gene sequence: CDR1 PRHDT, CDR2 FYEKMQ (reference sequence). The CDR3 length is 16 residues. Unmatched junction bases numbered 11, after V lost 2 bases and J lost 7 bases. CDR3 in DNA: TGTGCCAGCAGCTTACTCAGCGGGAGCCCGAAGAATACGCAGTATTTT. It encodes CASSLLSGSPKNTQYF.

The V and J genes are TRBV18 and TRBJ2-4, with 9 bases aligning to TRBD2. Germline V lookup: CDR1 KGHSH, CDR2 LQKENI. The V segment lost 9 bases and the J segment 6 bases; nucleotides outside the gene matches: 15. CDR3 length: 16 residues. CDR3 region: CASSPVAGAGTNIQYF. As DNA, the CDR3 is TGTGCCAGTTCCCCGGTAGCGGGAGCGGGGACAAACATTCAGTACTTC.

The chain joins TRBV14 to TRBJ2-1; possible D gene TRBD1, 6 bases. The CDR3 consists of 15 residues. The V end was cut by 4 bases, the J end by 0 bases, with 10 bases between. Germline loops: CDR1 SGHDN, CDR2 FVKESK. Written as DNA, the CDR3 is TGTGCCAGCAGCCGAGACAGGAGCTCCTACAATGAGCAGTTCTTC. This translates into CASSRDRSSYNEQFF.

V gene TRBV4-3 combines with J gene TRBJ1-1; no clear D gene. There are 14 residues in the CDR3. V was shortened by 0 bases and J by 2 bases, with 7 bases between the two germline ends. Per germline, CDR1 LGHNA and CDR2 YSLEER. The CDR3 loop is CASSQESTNTEAFF. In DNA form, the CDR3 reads TGCGCCAGCAGCCAAGAGAGTACTAACACTGAAGCTTTCTTT.

CDR3 DNA: TGCGCCAGTCAAACCGGGACAGGAGGGTACGAGCAGTACTTC. Amino acid sequence: CASQTGTGGYEQYF. This sequence joins TRBV5-1 and TRBJ2-7; 8 positions match TRBD1. The length of the CDR3 is 14 residues. J gave up 4 bases and V 8 bases, and 11 bases lay outside the gene matches. Looked up from germline, CDR1 is SGHRS and CDR2 is YFSETQ.

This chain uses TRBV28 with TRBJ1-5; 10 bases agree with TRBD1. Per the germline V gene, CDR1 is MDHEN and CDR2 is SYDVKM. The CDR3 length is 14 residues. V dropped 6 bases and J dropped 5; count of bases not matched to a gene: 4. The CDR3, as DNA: TGTGCCAGCAGAGCGACAGGGGGCCATCAGCCCCAGCATTTT. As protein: CASRATGGHQPQHF.

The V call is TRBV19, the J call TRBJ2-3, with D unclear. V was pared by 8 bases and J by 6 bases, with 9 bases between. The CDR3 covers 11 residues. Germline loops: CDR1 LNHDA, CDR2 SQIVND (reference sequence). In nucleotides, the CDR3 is TGTGCCAGTTCTGTTTCGGATACGCAGTATTTT. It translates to CASSVSDTQYF.